This paragraph covers one T cell receptor (beta chain) sequence. Its target is unknown. This record comes from a study of cytomegalovirus exposure and HLA in healthy donors. Study results and limitations: The study put under 200 TCR beta chains on its list as cytomegalovirus-associated. For TCR beta chains, V- and J-gene trimming was later linked to a missense DCLRE1C variant. Among CMV-associated TCR beta chains, most appeared HLA-restricted in a later analysis. One later analysis reportedly identified an Asian-associated ancestry cluster that showed fewer N-insertions than the approximately 700-donor mean.

Primers included in the PCR were 60 Vbeta and 13 Jbeta primers. The assay was immunoSEQ multiplex PCR, and TCRdb's table has in-frame clones only and misses some. The sample yields about 140,000 clones, 80% seen once. The source is a man in his forties in good health and CMV-seronegative. The sequenced sample consisted of PBMCs.

CDR3 sequence reads: CASSLPDNYEQYF. The CDR3 coding sequence is TGTGCCAGCAGCTTACCGGACAACTACGAGCAGTACTTC. The gene calls are TRBV7-9 and TRBJ2-7; D perhaps matches TRBD1 (5 bases). The CDR3 extends over 13 amino acids. The germline V gene encodes CDR1 SEHNR and CDR2 FQNEAQ (reference sequence). The V and J ends lost 2 bases and 3 bases respectively, with 8 bases between them.